This TCR beta chain was documented in a study of OX40 agonist ivuxolimab in advanced cancers. Trimming took 6 bases from V and 6 from J, leaving 15 bases between them. The CDR3 consists of 14 residues. From germline, CDR1 is MNHNY and CDR2 SVGAGI (reference sequence). A single count supports this clone. The assay was immunoSEQ multiplex PCR, and TCRdb's table has in-frame clones only and misses some. The sample includes over 65,000 clones, about 83% of them seen just once. This sequence was found in an adult with an advanced solid tumor such as melanoma, head and neck, liver or kidney cancer. This specimen was CD4+ or CD8+ T cells sorted from blood, taken in a trial of the OX40 agonist ivuxolimab. This chain connects TRBV6-6 to TRBJ1-5; D is unresolved. The CDR3 loop is CASRDGSRSQPQHF. The CDR3 DNA reads as TGTGCCAGCAGGGACGGGTCCAGAAGTCAGCCCCAGCATTTT.